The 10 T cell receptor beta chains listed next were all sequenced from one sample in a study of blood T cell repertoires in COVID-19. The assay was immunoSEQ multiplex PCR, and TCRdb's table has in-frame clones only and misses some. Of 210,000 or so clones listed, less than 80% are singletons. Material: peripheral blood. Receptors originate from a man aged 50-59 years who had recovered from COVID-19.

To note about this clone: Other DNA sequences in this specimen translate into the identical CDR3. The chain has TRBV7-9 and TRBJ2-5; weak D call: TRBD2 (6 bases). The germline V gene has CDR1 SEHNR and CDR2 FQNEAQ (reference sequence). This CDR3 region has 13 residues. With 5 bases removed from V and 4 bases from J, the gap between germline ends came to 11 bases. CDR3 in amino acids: CASSPKAGETQYF. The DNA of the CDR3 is TGTGCCAGCAGCCCAAAAGCGGGAGAGACCCAGTACTTC.

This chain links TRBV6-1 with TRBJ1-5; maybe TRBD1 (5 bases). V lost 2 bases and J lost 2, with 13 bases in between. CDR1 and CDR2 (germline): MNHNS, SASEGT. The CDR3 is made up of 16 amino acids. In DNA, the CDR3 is TGTGCCAGCAGTGAATGGAAGGGGTTAGGCAATCAGCCCCAGCATTTT. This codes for CASSEWKGLGNQPQHF.

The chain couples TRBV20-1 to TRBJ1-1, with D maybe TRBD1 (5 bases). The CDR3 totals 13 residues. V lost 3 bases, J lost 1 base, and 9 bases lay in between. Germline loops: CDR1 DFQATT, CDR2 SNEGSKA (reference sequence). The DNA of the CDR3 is TGCAGTGCTAGTTGGACAAGGAACACTGAAGCTTTCTTT. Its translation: CSASWTRNTEAFF.

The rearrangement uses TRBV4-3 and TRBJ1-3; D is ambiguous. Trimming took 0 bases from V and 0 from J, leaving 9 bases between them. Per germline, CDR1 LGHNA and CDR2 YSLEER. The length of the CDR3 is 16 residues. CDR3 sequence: CASSQESRFSGNTIYF. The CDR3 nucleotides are TGCGCCAGCAGCCAAGAATCCAGGTTCTCTGGAAACACCATATATTTT.

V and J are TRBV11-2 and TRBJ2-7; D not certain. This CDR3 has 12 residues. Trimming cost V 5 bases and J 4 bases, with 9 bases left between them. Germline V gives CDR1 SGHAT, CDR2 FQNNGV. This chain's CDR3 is CASSPYAYEQYF. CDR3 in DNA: TGTGCCAGCAGCCCCTATGCTTACGAGCAGTACTTC.

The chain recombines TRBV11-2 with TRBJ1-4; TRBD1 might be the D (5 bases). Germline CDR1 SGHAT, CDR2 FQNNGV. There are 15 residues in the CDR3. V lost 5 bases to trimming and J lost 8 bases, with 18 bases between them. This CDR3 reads CASSPLGGRWEKLFF. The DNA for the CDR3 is TGTGCCAGCAGCCCCCTTGGGGGGAGATGGGAAAAACTGTTTTTT.

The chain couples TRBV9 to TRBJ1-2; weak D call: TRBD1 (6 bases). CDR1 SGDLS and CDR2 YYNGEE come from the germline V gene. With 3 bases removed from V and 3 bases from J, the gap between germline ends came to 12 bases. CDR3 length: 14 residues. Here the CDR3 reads CASSAQGRDYGYTF. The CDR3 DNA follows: TGTGCCAGCAGCGCCCAGGGGAGAGACTATGGCTACACCTTC.

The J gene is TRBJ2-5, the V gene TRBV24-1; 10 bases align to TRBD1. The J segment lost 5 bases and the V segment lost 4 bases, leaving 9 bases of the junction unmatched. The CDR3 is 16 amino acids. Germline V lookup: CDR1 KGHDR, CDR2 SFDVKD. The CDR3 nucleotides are TGTGCCACCAGTGAACCGACAGGGGGCGCCGGGGAGACCCAGTACTTC. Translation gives CATSEPTGGAGETQYF.

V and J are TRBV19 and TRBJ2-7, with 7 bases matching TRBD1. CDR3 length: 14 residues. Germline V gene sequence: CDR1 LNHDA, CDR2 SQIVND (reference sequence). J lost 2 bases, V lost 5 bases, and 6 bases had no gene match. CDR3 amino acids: CASSLRQGAYEQYF. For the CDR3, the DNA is TGTGCCAGTAGTCTTCGACAGGGAGCCTACGAGCAGTACTTC.

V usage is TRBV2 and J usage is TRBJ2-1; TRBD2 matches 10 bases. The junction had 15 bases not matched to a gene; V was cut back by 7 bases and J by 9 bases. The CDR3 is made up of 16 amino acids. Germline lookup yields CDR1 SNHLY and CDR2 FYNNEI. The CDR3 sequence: CASKFQLAGEMSEQFF. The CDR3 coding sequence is TGTGCCAGCAAATTCCAGCTAGCGGGAGAGATGAGTGAGCAGTTCTTC.